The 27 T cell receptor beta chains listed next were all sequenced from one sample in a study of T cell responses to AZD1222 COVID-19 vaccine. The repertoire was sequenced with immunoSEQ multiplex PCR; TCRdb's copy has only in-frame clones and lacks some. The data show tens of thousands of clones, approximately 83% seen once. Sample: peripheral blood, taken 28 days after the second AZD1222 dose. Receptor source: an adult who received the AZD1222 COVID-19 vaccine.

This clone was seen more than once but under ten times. CDR3 protein: CASSLPPSRSSYEQYF. The DNA for the CDR3 is TGTGCCAGCAGCTTACCCCCTTCTAGGTCCTCCTACGAGCAGTACTTC. The chain recombines TRBV11-3 with TRBJ2-7; D not certain. Germline CDR1 reads SGHNT; CDR2 reads YENEEA. This CDR3 region has 16 residues. V gave up 2 bases and J gave up 0 bases, with 14 bases separating them.

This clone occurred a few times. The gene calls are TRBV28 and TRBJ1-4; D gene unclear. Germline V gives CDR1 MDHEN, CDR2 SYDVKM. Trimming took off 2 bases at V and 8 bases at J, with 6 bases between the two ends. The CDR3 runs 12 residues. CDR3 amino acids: CASSLGGEKLFF. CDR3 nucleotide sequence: TGTGCCAGCAGTTTAGGAGGGGAAAAACTGTTTTTT.

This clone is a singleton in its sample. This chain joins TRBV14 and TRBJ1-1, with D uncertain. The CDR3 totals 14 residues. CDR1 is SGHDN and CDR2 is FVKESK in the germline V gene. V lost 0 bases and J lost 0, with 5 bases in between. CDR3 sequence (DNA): TGTGCCAGCAGCCAAGAGAGGTTGAACACTGAAGCTTTCTTT. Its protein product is CASSQERLNTEAFF.

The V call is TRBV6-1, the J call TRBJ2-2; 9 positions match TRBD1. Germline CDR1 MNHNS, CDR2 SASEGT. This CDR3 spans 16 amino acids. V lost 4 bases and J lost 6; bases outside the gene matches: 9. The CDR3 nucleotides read TGTGCCAGCAGTGGAACCGGGACAGGGATGGCCGGGGAGCTGTTTTTT. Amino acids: CASSGTGTGMAGELFF.

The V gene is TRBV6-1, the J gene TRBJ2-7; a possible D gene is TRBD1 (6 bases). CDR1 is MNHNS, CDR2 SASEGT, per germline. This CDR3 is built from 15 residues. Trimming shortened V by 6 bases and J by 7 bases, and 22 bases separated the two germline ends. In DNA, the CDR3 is TGTGCCAGCAGATCCAGAAACAGGGATCCGGGTGAGCAGTACTTC. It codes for CASRSRNRDPGEQYF.

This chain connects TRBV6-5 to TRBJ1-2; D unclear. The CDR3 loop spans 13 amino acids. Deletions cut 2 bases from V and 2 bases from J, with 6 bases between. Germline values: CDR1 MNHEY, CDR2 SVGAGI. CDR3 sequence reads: CASSYLHNYGYTF. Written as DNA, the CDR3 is TGTGCCAGCAGTTACCTACACAACTATGGCTACACCTTC.

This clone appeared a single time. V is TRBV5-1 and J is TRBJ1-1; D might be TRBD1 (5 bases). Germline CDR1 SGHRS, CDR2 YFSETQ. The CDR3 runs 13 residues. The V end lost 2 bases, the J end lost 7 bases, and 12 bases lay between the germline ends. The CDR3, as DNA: TGCGCCAGCAGCTTCGGGGACTGGAGTGAAGCTTTCTTT. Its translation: CASSFGDWSEAFF.

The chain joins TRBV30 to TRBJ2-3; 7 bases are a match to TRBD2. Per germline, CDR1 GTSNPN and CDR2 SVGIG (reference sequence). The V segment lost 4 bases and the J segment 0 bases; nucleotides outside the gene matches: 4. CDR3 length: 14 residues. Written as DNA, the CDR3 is TGTGCCTGGAATCCGGGACTAAGCACAGATACGCAGTATTTT. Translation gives CAWNPGLSTDTQYF.

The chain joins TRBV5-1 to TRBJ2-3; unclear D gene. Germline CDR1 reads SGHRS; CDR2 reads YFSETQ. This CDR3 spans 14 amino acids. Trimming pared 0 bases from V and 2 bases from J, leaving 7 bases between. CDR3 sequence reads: CASSLDSYTDTQYF. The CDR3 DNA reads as TGCGCCAGCAGCTTGGATTCATACACAGATACGCAGTATTTT.

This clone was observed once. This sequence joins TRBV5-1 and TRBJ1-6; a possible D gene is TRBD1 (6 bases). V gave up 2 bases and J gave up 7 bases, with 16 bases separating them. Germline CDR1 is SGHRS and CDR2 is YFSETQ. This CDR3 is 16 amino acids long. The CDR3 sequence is CASSFVGAGTNSPLHF. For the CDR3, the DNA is TGCGCCAGCAGCTTCGTTGGGGCAGGGACAAATTCACCCCTCCACTTT.

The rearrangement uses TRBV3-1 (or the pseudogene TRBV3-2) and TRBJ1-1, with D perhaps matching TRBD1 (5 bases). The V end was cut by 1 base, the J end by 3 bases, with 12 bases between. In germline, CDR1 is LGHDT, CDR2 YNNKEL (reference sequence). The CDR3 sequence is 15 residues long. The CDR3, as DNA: TGTGCCAGCAGCCAAGGCGGGGCGCGGGACACTGAAGCTTTCTTT. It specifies CASSQGGARDTEAFF.

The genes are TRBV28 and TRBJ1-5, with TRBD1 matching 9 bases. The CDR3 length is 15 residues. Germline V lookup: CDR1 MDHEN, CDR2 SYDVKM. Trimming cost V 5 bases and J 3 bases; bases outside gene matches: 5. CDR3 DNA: TGTGCCAGCAGTCTGGGGGACAGGGTCAATCAGCCCCAGCATTTT. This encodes CASSLGDRVNQPQHF.

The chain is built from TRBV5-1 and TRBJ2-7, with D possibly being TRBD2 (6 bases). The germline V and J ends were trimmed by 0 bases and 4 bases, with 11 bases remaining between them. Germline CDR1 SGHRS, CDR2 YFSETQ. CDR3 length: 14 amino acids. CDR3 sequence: CASSLEAGRYEQYF. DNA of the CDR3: TGCGCCAGCAGCTTGGAGGCGGGGAGATACGAGCAGTACTTC.

The CDR3 sequence is CASSPPGLGTYEQFF. CDR3 nucleotides: TGTGCCAGCAGCCCGCCGGGACTAGGCACTTATGAGCAGTTCTTC. The chain employs TRBV5-6 and TRBJ2-1, with 8 bases that match TRBD2. The V gene end was trimmed by 4 bases and the J gene end by 8 bases; junction bases not matched to a gene: 11. The CDR3 spans 15 residues. Germline V CDR1 and CDR2: SGHDT, YYEEEE.

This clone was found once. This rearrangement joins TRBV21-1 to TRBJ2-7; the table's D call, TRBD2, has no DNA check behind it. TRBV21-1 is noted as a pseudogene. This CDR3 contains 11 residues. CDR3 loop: CASRGSYEQYF. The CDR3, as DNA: TGTGCCAGCCGGGGCTCCTACGAGCAGTACTTC.

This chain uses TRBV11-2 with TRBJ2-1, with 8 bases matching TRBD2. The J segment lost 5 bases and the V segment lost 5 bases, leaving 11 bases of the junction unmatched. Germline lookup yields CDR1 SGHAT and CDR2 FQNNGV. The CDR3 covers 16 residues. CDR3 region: CASSRLGTSGNNEQFF. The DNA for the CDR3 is TGTGCCAGCAGCCGTCTCGGCACTAGCGGAAACAATGAGCAGTTCTTC.

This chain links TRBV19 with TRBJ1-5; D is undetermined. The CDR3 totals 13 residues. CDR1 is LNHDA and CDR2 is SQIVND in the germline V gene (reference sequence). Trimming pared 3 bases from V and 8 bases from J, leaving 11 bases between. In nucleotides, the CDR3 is TGTGCCAGTAGTATCCCCGCTAAGGAGCCCCAGCATTTT. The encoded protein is CASSIPAKEPQHF.

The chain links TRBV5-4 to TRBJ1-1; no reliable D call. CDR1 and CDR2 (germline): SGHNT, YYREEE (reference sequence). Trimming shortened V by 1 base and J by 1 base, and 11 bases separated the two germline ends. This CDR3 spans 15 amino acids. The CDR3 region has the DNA TGTGCCAGCAGCTTGACTGGGGTTGGGAACACTGAAGCTTTCTTT. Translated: CASSLTGVGNTEAFF.

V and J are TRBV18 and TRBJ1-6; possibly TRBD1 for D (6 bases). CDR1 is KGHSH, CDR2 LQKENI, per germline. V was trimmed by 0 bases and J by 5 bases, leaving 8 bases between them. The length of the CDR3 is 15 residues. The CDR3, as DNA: TGTGCCAGCTCACCACCGGGACACAATAATTCACCCCTCCACTTT. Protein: CASSPPGHNNSPLHF.

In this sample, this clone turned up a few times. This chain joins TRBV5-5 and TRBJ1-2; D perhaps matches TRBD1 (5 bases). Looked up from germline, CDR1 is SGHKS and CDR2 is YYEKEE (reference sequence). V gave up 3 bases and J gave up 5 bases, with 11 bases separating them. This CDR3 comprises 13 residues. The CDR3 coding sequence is TGTGCCAGCAGCTACGACAGTACGTATGGCTACACCTTC. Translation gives CASSYDSTYGYTF.

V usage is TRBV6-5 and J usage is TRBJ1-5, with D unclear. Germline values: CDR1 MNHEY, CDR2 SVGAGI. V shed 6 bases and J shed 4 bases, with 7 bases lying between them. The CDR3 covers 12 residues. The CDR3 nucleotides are TGTGCCAGCAGGGGCCCAAATCAGCCCCAGCATTTT. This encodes CASRGPNQPQHF.

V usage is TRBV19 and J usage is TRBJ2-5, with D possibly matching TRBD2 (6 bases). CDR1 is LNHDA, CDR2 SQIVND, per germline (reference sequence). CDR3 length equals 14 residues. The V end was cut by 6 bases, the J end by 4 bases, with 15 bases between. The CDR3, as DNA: TGTGCCAGTAGGTCTGGAGGGGTTGGAGAGACCCAGTACTTC. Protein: CASRSGGVGETQYF.

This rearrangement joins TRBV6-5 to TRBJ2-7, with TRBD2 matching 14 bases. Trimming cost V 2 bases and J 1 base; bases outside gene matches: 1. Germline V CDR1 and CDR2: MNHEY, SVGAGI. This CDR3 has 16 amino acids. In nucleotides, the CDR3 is TGTGCCAGCAGTTACCGGACTAGCGGGGGGTCCTACGAGCAGTACTTC. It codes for CASSYRTSGGSYEQYF.

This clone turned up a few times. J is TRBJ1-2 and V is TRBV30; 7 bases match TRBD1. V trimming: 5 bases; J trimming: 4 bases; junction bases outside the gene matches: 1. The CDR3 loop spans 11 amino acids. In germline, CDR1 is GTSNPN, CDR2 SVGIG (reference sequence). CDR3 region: CAWGTAYGYTF. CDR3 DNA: TGTGCCTGGGGGACAGCCTATGGCTACACCTTC.

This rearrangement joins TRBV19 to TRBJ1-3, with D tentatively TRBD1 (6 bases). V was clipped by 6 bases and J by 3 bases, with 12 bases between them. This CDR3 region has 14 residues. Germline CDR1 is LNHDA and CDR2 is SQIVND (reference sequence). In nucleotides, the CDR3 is TGTGCCAGTAGGTCGTTGGACAGTGGAAACACCATATATTTT. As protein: CASRSLDSGNTIYF. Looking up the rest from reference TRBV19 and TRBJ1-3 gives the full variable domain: DGGITQSPKYLFRKEGQNVTLSCEQNLNHDAMYWYRQDPGQGLRLIYYSQIVNDFQKGDIAEGYSVSREKKESFPLTVTSAQKNPTAFYLCASRSLDSGNTIYFGEGSWLTVV.

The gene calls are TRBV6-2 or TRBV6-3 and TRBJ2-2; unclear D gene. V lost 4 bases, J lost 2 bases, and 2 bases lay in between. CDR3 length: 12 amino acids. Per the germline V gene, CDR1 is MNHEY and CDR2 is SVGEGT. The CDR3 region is CASSSNTGELFF. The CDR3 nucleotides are TGTGCCAGCAGTTCCAACACCGGGGAGCTGTTTTTT.

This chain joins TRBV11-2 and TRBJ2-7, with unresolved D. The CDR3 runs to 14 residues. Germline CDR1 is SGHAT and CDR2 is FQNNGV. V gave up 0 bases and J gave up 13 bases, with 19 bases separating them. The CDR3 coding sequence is TGTGCCAGCAGCTTAGATCTCGTAATGGCGGCAGCTTACTTC. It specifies CASSLDLVMAAAYF.